The TCR beta chain described here comes from a study of T cells in localized non-small cell lung cancer. Remarks on this clone: Antigen: not known.

The CDR3 has 14 residues. The germline V gene encodes CDR1 ENHRY and CDR2 SYGVKD. Unmatched junction bases numbered 10, after V lost 7 bases and J lost 5 bases. Method: immunoSEQ multiplex PCR; TCRdb's copy keeps in-frame clones and lacks some. The profile shows more than 30,000 clones, roughly 86% of them singletons. Overall study results and limits: Elevated blood T cell density was associated with longer overall survival.

This chain uses TRBV10-3 with TRBJ2-5; 7 bases line up with TRBD1. Material: peripheral blood mononuclear cells, obtained before any cancer treatment. This clonotype was sampled from a woman aged 40-69 years with stage III lung adenocarcinoma. The CDR3 protein is CAIKFDRAGETQYF. In nucleotides, the CDR3 is TGTGCCATCAAGTTTGACAGGGCCGGGGAGACCCAGTACTTC.